Within the sample, the clone carrying this TCR beta chain is large. What it binds is unknown. Gene names are mouse gene names. The observed sequence ends 4 residues before the CDR3 terminus, with the missing tail filled in from the germline J gene. The sample has other DNA sequences that encode this CDR3 too. As the sequencing template, cDNA was produced by extracting RNA and reverse transcribing it. Produced via immunoSEQ multiplex PCR; TCRdb's table is partial and in-frame only. The sample was found to contain roughly 1,900 clones, and every one recurs. Germline loops: CDR1 NNHDY, CDR2 SYVADS. The length of the CDR3 is 13 residues. The data stem from a study of CD8+ T cells in alopecia areata. Overall study results and limits: Clonality was higher in lesional than normal scalp, especially in alopecia totalis/universalis.

This receptor was taken from a C3H/HeJ mouse with alopecia areata. The strain bears MHC haplotype H2-k. The chain carries TRBV13-3 and TRBJ2-7; 7 nucleotides align to TRBD1. Source material: lesional skin. The CDR3: CASSPRGRHEQYF. CDR3 DNA, as far as it was read: TGTGCCAGCAGTCCCAGGGGGAGACAT.